This TCR beta chain was sequenced during a study of T cell repertoires in cytomegalovirus infection. About the study: In public TCR beta signatures, there were indications of both CMV infection and matching HLA type. Regarding the study as a whole: Summed frequency of shared TCR beta families picked out CMV carriers who also had the relevant HLA. The study found HLA-C-restricted CMV-specific TCR beta clonotypes dominating the ex vivo response.

Germline CDR1 and CDR2: SNHLY and FYNNEI. V was trimmed by 3 bases and J by 0 bases, leaving 3 bases between them. The CDR3 loop spans 13 amino acids. About this clonotype itself: Its antigen is undetermined.

TCRdb processed the reads anew with MiXCR; each CDR3 protein has one entry. The data contain about 490,000 distinct CDR3 sequences, about 25% of them seen just once; the ten biggest clones take up approximately 13%. Sequencing used PBMCs. This chain uses TRBV2 with TRBJ1-5; D is unclear. This sequence originates from a human donor in good health (CMV status not recorded). Some clones in this sample may be carry-over from other donors' samples. As DNA, the CDR3 is TGTGCCAGCAGTGATGATAGCAATCAGCCCCAGCATTTT. As protein: CASSDDSNQPQHF.